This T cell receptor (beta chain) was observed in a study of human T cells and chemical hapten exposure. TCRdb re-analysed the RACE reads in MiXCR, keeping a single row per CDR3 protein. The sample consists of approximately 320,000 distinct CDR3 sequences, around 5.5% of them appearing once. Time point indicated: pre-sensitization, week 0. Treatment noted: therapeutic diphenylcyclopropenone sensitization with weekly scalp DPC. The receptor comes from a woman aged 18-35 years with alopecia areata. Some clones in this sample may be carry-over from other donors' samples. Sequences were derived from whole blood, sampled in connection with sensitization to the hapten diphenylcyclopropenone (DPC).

CDR3 in DNA: TGTGCCAGCAGTCGCTTAGGACTAGCAGTGGTAGATACGCAGTATTTT. Translating it yields CASSRLGLAVVDTQYF. This chain links TRBV6-6 with TRBJ2-3, with 8 bases fitting TRBD2. V was clipped by 5 bases and J by 5 bases; unmatched bases: 12. The CDR3 length is 16 residues. Germline V gene data show CDR1 as MNHNY and CDR2 as SVGAGI (reference sequence).